This T cell receptor (beta chain) was identified in a study of regulatory T cells in long-lasting Graves disease. General study points: Persistent disease samples used TRBV28, TRBJ1-2 and TRBJ2-5 preferentially.

Arm-PCR of CDR3 regions and iRepertoire HTBI primers were used to build TCR beta libraries. TCRdb re-called the multiplex PCR reads through MiXCR, storing one row per CDR3 protein. The data show approximately 460,000 distinct CDR3 sequences, around 15% seen once. V gave up 7 bases and J gave up 0 bases; unmatched junction bases: 12. CDR3 size: 18 residues. CDR1 is MNHEY and CDR2 is SVGEGT in the germline V gene. Many counts were recorded for this clonotype. Its target is not known. Time point meaning: newly diagnosed GD, antithyroid drugs for less than 3 months. From RNA extracted from PBMCs, the TCR library was made. These same records also appear under a second study, on T cells in Graves' hyperthyroidism and ophthalmopathy. That study adds: Hyperthyroidism had been newly diagnosed in patients aged 18 to 65, and its duration was under 2 months.

The chain employs TRBV6-2 or TRBV6-3 and TRBJ2-3; 11 positions match TRBD2. The sample in question was peripheral blood mononuclear cells (PBMCs), obtained at new diagnosis, from a patient treated with antithyroid drugs. This TCR derives from a woman in her twenties or thirties with Graves disease. This CDR3 is CASKSHSGTSGSTDTQYF. CDR3 DNA: TGTGCCAGCAAAAGCCACTCCGGGACTAGCGGAAGCACAGATACGCAGTATTTT.